Listed below are T cell receptor beta chains from one sample, sequenced in a study of neurological immune-mediated disorders. TCRdb re-called the 5' RACE reads with MiXCR, one entry per CDR3 protein. The sample has about 77,000 distinct CDR3 sequences; roughly 9% are singletons. Input material: PBMCs. The receptors were sampled from a man between 45 and 60 years old in good health. Both conserved end residues are part of each CDR3. The D gene is left open where the match is weak. Clone size is stated in some rows and not others, as once, few, many or a class when expanded.

V	J	D	size	DNA	CDR3
TRBV7-2	TRBJ2-1	TRBD2	many	TGTGCCAGCAGCTTCCGAGGGGCGGGGGGGCCCAGTGAGCAGTTCTTC	CASSFRGAGGPSEQFF
TRBV12-3/TRBV12-4	TRBJ2-6	TRBD1	many	TGTGCCAGCAGTGTCACAGGGGGCGCTGGGGCCAACGTCCTGACTTTC	CASSVTGGAGANVLTF
TRBV5-1	TRBJ1-5	NA	medium-sized	TGCGCCAGCAGTTCGGGGGGAATGAGCAATCAGCCCCAGCATTTT	CASSSGGMSNQPQHF
TRBV13	TRBJ2-7	TRBD1	many	TGTGCCAGCAGCTCAACAGGGGTGTACGAGCAGTACTTC	CASSSTGVYEQYF
TRBV28	TRBJ1-2	NA	many	TGTGCCAGCAGCCCCATCACCGGGCATAGCTATGGCTACACCTTC	CASSPITGHSYGYTF
TRBV12-3/TRBV12-4	TRBJ2-5	TRBD1	many	TGTGCCAGCAGCCGCGGGACAGGGGGGTCAGAGACCCAGTACTTC	CASSRGTGGSETQYF
TRBV28	TRBJ2-5	NA	many	TGTGCCAGCAGCGCGGGACTTAACCAAGAGACCCAGTACTTC	CASSAGLNQETQYF
TRBV7-2	TRBJ1-1	NA	few	TGTGCCAGCAGCCGACGACAAGAGCGAGGTGAAGCTTTCTTT	CASSRRQERGEAFF
TRBV10-3	TRBJ2-7	NA	NA	TGTGCCATCAGTGCAGGCTCCTACGAGCAGTACTTC	CAISAGSYEQYF
TRBV3-1	TRBJ2-5	NA	many	TGTGCCAGCAGCCAAATCGTATCACAGCAAGAGACCCAGTACTTC	CASSQIVSQQETQYF
TRBV6-5	TRBJ1-3	NA	many	TGTGCCAGCAGTTACTCGAAAAGATACTCTGGAAACACCATATATTTT	CASSYSKRYSGNTIYF
TRBV7-9	TRBJ2-5	NA	many	TGTGCCAGCAGCTCCCCTGGGGGGCGTGTGGAGACCCAGTACTTC	CASSSPGGRVETQYF
TRBV7-3	TRBJ2-1	NA	NA	TGTGCCAGCAGCGTAGGGACACGGTTGGGCAATGAGCAGTTCTTC	CASSVGTRLGNEQFF
TRBV7-2	TRBJ2-1	NA	many	TGTGCCAGCAGCTTATGGGCCGGCGATGAGCAGTTCTTC	CASSLWAGDEQFF
TRBV12-3/TRBV12-4	TRBJ1-1	TRBD1	many	TGTGCCAGCAGTGGGACAGGGCGGAACACTGAAGCTTTCTTT	CASSGTGRNTEAFF
TRBV12-3/TRBV12-4	TRBJ2-6	NA	few	TGTGCCAGCACCTTCAGGGGGGACGGGGCCAACGTCCTGACTTTC	CASTFRGDGANVLTF
TRBV9	TRBJ1-4	TRBD1	many	TGTGCCAGCAGCGTGACAGGGGATAATGAAAAACTGTTTTTT	CASSVTGDNEKLFF
TRBV20-1	TRBJ2-5	TRBD2	NA	TGCAGTACTGGTCGACTAGCGGGGATACAAGAGACCCAGTACTTC	CSTGRLAGIQETQYF
TRBV5-6	TRBJ2-7	NA	many	TGTGCCAGCAGCGCCGACTTGACAAGGGGCTACGAGCAGTACTTC	CASSADLTRGYEQYF
TRBV2	TRBJ1-5	TRBD1	many	TGTGCCAGCAGGGACAGGGGCTACAATCAGCCCCAGCATTTT	CASRDRGYNQPQHF
TRBV15	TRBJ2-1	TRBD2	many	TGTGCCACCAGCACTGGCGGGAGCCTCTACAATGAGCAGTTCTTC	CATSTGGSLYNEQFF
TRBV20-1	TRBJ2-3	TRBD2	many	TGCAGTGCTAGAGGTCGGCAGCGGGGGAGCACAGATACGCAGTATTTT	CSARGRQRGSTDTQYF
TRBV7-3	TRBJ2-1	NA	many	TGTGCCAGCAGCCCCGGCCCGGGCTCCTACAATGAGCAGTTCTTC	CASSPGPGSYNEQFF
TRBV12-3/TRBV12-4	TRBJ2-1	TRBD1	many	TGTGCCAGCAGTTTAGCGCATTTGGGACAGAGAGTCAATGAGCAGTTCTTC	CASSLAHLGQRVNEQFF
TRBV28	TRBJ2-1	NA	many	TGTGCCAGCAGTTTATCCCGACTGGAAGCGAGGGATGAGCAGTTCTTC	CASSLSRLEARDEQFF
TRBV7-2	TRBJ2-2	NA	many	TGTGCCAGCAGCCCTCCGGGGTCCGGGGAGCTGTTTTTT	CASSPPGSGELFF
TRBV25-1	TRBJ1-4	NA	many	TGTGCCAGCAGTGAATTGAAGGGTGGGGCAACTAATGAAAAACTGTTTTTT	CASSELKGGATNEKLFF
TRBV28	TRBJ1-6	NA	many	TGTGCCAGCAGTTCGACTGATACCCGGGAGAGGGATTCACCCCTCCACTTT	CASSSTDTRERDSPLHF
TRBV7-9	TRBJ2-5	NA	many	TGTGCCAGCAGCCAGCATGAGTACCAAGAGACCCAGTACTTC	CASSQHEYQETQYF
TRBV7-2	TRBJ1-5	NA	many	TGTGCCAGCAGCTTATCCCCTCCTGGAAGCAATCAGCCCCAGCATTTT	CASSLSPPGSNQPQHF
TRBV20-1	TRBJ2-2	NA	many	TGCAGTGCTTCTAGCGTCGGGGAGCTGTTTTTT	CSASSVGELFF
TRBV5-8	TRBJ2-1	NA	many	TGTGCCAGCAGCTTGGTGGGCGGATCCTACAATGAGCAGTTCTTC	CASSLVGGSYNEQFF
TRBV3-1	TRBJ2-5	NA	many	TGTGCCAGCAGACCGGACGGGAGAAGCGGGACCCAGTACTTC	CASRPDGRSGTQYF
TRBV6-6	TRBJ2-7	TRBD1	NA	TGTGCCAGCAGGAAGGGACAGGGCGACTACGAGCAGTACTTC	CASRKGQGDYEQYF
TRBV5-1	TRBJ1-5	NA	many	TGCGCCAGCAGCTTGGGAGTTCACGAAAATCAGCCCCAGCATTTT	CASSLGVHENQPQHF
TRBV7-2	TRBJ2-7	TRBD2	many	TGTGCCAGCAGCCCCCAGGGAGCGGGGGCTCGAGAGCAGTACTTC	CASSPQGAGAREQYF
TRBV25-1	TRBJ1-1	NA	many	TGTGCCAGCAGTGAATGGGGTATGAACACTGAAGCTTTCTTT	CASSEWGMNTEAFF
TRBV28	TRBJ2-1	TRBD1	many	TGTGCCAGCGGGGGACAGGGGGCTTCGTTCTTC	CASGGQGASFF
TRBV12-3/TRBV12-4	TRBJ1-1	NA	many	TGTGCCAGCAAAGGCCCCGGCACTGAAGCTTTCTTT	CASKGPGTEAFF
TRBV5-1	TRBJ1-6	TRBD1	many	TGCGCCAGCAGCTTCAAAACAGGGGGCGAATCACCCCTCCACTTT	CASSFKTGGESPLHF
TRBV5-1	TRBJ1-5	TRBD1	many	TGCGCCAGCAGCTTTGGACAGGGGGTAGGGCCCCAGCATTTT	CASSFGQGVGPQHF
TRBV30	TRBJ2-1	NA	NA	TGTGCCTGGAGTGTAACGGGGTTC	CAWSVTGF
TRBV10-3	TRBJ2-1	NA	many	TGTGCCATCAGTCAGGGGACTATTGAGTTCTTC	CAISQGTIEFF
TRBV7-8	TRBJ1-5	NA	many	TGTGCCAGCAGCTTAACGGGGACTGCCATCATGACCCAGCATTTT	CASSLTGTAIMTQHF
TRBV19	TRBJ2-7	TRBD1	NA	TGTGCCAGTAGTCCGTCTGGACAGGGAAGGTACGAGCAGTACTTC	CASSPSGQGRYEQYF
TRBV20-1	TRBJ2-2	TRBD2	many	TGCAGTGCTAGAGATCCGCCCCGGGGGGGCCTCGCCGGGGAGCTGTTTTTT	CSARDPPRGGLAGELFF
TRBV20-1	TRBJ1-3	TRBD1	many	TGCAGTGCCGTTGGACAGGGGCGTAGCACCATATATTTT	CSAVGQGRSTIYF
TRBV20-1	TRBJ2-1	NA	many	TGCAGTGCTAGCCAGGGGGGGGGGGTGTACAATGAGCAGTTCTTC	CSASQGGGVYNEQFF
TRBV3-1	TRBJ1-4	NA	many	TGTGCCAGCAGCCAAGGAAGTCTCTTTAATGAAAAACTGTTTTTT	CASSQGSLFNEKLFF
TRBV5-1	TRBJ1-3	NA	many	TGCGCCAGCAGCCCCAGGACCGCTGGAAACACCATATATTTT	CASSPRTAGNTIYF
TRBV28	TRBJ2-3	NA	many	TGTGCCAGCAGTTTTGCGGGGGCTGGCACAGATACGCAGTATTTT	CASSFAGAGTDTQYF
TRBV5-1	TRBJ2-3	TRBD2	NA	TGCGCCAGCAGCTTGAGACTAGCGGGTACAGATACGCAGTATTTT	CASSLRLAGTDTQYF
TRBV12-3/TRBV12-4	TRBJ2-7	TRBD1	many	TGTGCCAGCAGTTTTAAGGACAGGCCCTACGAGCAGTACTTC	CASSFKDRPYEQYF
TRBV20-1	TRBJ2-2	TRBD2	many	TGCAGTGCTAGAGATCGAGGGAGGGGACTCACCGGGGAGCTGTTTTTT	CSARDRGRGLTGELFF
TRBV27	TRBJ2-7	TRBD1	NA	TGTGCCAGCAGTTTATTCCTCCAGGGGGCTTACGAGCAGTACTTC	CASSLFLQGAYEQYF
TRBV12-3/TRBV12-4	TRBJ1-1	NA	many	TGTGCCAGCAGAGATCAGGGGATCACTGAAGCTTTCTTT	CASRDQGITEAFF